This record concerns one TCR beta chain sequence. Only in-frame clones appear in the TCRdb table, and some are missing; sequencing was by immunoSEQ multiplex PCR. Of approximately 65,000 clones listed, just under 95% were seen once; the top ten hold approximately 2.9%. The data belong to a study of T cells after somatic rescue of genetic block. V lost 8 bases and J lost 3, with 14 bases in between. This CDR3 has 13 amino acids. Per the germline V gene, CDR1 is WNHNN and CDR2 is SYGVQD (reference sequence). Sequenced input: peripheral blood mononuclear cells (PBMCs). The clonotype originates from a middle-aged man. J is TRBJ2-7 and V is TRBV10-1, with D possibly TRBD1 on 6 matching bases. The DNA of the CDR3 is TGCGCCAGCTCCGGACAGAACCTCTACGAGCAGTACTTC. Translation gives CASSGQNLYEQYF.